This T cell receptor beta chain was sequenced during a study of blood T cell repertoires in COVID-19. Study background: COVID-19 samples from acute and convalescent phases originated in the United States, Italy and Spain. T cells, B-cell-depleted T cells, or PBMCs supplied cDNA or gDNA.

Original methodology: Reference gene primers were amplified, and this amplification served to estimate nucleated cell counts. The table came from immunoSEQ multiplex PCR; TCRdb's copy has only in-frame clones and leaves some out. That table furnishes V, J and clone size, whereas the DNA furnished D and trimming. The sample lists 50,000 to 70,000 clones; 85% to 90% were seen once. CDR1 and CDR2 from the germline V gene are MDHEN and SYDVKM. V lost 4 bases, J lost 2 bases, and 8 bases stayed unmatched. The CDR3 sequence is 16 residues long. What was sequenced was peripheral blood. V and J are TRBV28 and TRBJ2-7; 10 nucleotides align to TRBD2. The sequence derives from a human donor with active COVID-19. The donor label of this sample is uncertain. CDR3 DNA sequence: TGTGCCAGCAGTTCCCCGGGGAGCGGGAGGGCCTACGAGCAGTACTTC. As protein: CASSSPGSGRAYEQYF. Looking up the rest from reference TRBV28 and TRBJ2-7 gives the full variable domain: DVKVTQSSRYLVKRTGEKVFLECVQDMDHENMFWYRQDPGLGLRLIYFSYDVKMKEKGDIPEGYSVSREKKERFSLILESASTNQTSMYLCASSSPGSGRAYEQYFGPGTRLTVT.